The next 4 T cell receptor beta chains were all read from a single sample in a study of T cells in Graves' hyperthyroidism and ophthalmopathy. The investigators amplified TCR beta CDR3 regions from RNA transcripts. The TCR CDR3 first-round RT-PCR relied on the HTBI primer set. TCRdb re-analysed the multiplex PCR reads in MiXCR, keeping a single row per CDR3 protein. The data show hundreds of thousands of distinct CDR3 sequences, approximately 20% seen once. The specimen sequenced was blood. These receptors were collected from a man aged 35-49 years with Graves' ophthalmopathy.

This clonotype was detected only a few times. The rearrangement joins TRBV6-1 to TRBJ1-2; D remains ambiguous. CDR3 length equals 11 residues. Per the germline V gene, CDR1 is MNHNS and CDR2 is SASEGT. V lost 9 bases and J lost 7, with 12 bases in between. CDR3 DNA sequence: TGTGCCAGTACGAGTACAAGTGGCTACACCTTC. This sequence encodes CASTSTSGYTF.

This clonotype showed up just once. This chain joins TRBV10-2 and TRBJ1-1; unclear D gene. CDR1 is WSHSY and CDR2 is SAAADI in the germline V gene. Trimming removed 3 bases from V and 0 bases from J, with 17 bases in between. CDR3 size: 17 residues. In nucleotides, the CDR3 is TGCGCCAGCAGTGATTCAGGATTTCTTAACATGAACACTGAAGCTTTCTTT. This gives the protein CASSDSGFLNMNTEAFF.

The V and J genes are TRBV19 and TRBJ2-7; the match to TRBD1 covers 9 bases. The junction had 10 bases not matched to a gene; V was cut back by 6 bases and J by 1 base. Germline CDR1 is LNHDA and CDR2 is SQIVND (reference sequence). CDR3 length: 16 residues. CDR3 loop: CASRSPGQGPSYEQYF. CDR3 DNA: TGTGCCAGTAGGAGTCCGGGACAGGGTCCGTCCTACGAGCAGTACTTC.

The rearrangement uses TRBV29-1 and TRBJ2-7, with 13 bases identical to TRBD2. J was trimmed by 2 bases and V by 7 bases; bases with no gene match: 8. CDR3 length: 15 amino acids. Germline CDR1 and CDR2: SQVTM and ANQGSEA. The CDR3 is CSGTITSGRAYEQYF. The CDR3 DNA follows: TGCAGCGGTACCATTACTAGCGGGAGGGCCTACGAGCAGTACTTC.